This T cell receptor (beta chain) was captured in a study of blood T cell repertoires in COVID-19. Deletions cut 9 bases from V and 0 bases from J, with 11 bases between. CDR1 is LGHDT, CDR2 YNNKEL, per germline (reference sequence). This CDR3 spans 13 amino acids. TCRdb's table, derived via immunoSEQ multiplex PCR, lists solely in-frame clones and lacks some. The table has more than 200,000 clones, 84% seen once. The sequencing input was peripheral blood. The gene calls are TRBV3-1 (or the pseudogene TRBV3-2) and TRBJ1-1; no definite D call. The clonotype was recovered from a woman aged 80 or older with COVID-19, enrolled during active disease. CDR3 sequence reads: CASSKSLNTEAFF. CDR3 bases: TGTGCCAGTTCGAAGAGTTTGAACACTGAAGCTTTCTTT.